These 28 T cell receptor beta chains came from one sample sequenced in a study of T cell changes during pregnancy in multiple sclerosis. The assay was immunoSEQ multiplex PCR, and TCRdb's table has in-frame clones only and misses some. In the table there are 85,000 to 130,000 clones, more than 80% of which are singletons. The sample consisted of peripheral blood, taken before pregnancy. These receptor sequences come from a female donor with multiple sclerosis, enrolled in a pregnancy study.

The chain recombines TRBV2 with TRBJ2-2; possible D gene TRBD2, 7 bases. Germline CDR1 and CDR2: SNHLY and FYNNEI. The V and J ends lost 8 bases and 3 bases respectively, with 10 bases between them. This CDR3 has 13 amino acids. DNA for the CDR3: TGTGCCAGCGGGGGGGCCGACACCGGGGAGCTGTTTTTT. It encodes CASGGADTGELFF.

The chain employs TRBV11-2 and TRBJ2-1; TRBD2 might be the D (5 bases). This CDR3 spans 14 amino acids. The ends were cut back, 0 bases at V and 10 bases at J, with 13 bases in the middle. Germline assignment: CDR1 SGHAT and CDR2 FQNNGV. CDR3: CASSLEGSVGEQFF. The CDR3 nucleotides read TGTGCCAGCAGCTTAGAGGGTAGCGTCGGCGAGCAGTTCTTC.

CDR3 sequence reads: CAWSVPGNSPLHF. CDR3 in DNA: TGTGCCTGGAGTGTACCGGGTAATTCACCCCTCCACTTT. This chain links TRBV30 with TRBJ1-6; unclear D gene. The CDR3 loop spans 13 amino acids. V gave up 0 bases and J gave up 6 bases, with 6 bases separating them. The V gene's germline CDR1 is GTSNPN and CDR2 SVGIG (reference sequence).

This chain connects TRBV28 to TRBJ2-1; 10 bases map to TRBD1. In germline, CDR1 is MDHEN, CDR2 SYDVKM. The CDR3 extends over 18 amino acids. V shed 8 bases and J 1 base; nucleotides not matched to a gene: 14. This CDR3 reads CASVRDRGPPDSYNEQFF. In nucleotides, the CDR3 is TGTGCCAGCGTCAGGGACAGGGGTCCCCCGGATTCCTACAATGAGCAGTTCTTC.

The chain combines TRBV7-2 with TRBJ2-5, with 10 bases lining up with TRBD1. CDR3 length equals 14 residues. The trim removed 5 bases at V and 5 bases at J, leaving 5 bases unmatched. Germline CDR1 is SGHTA and CDR2 is FQGNSA. The CDR3 sequence is CASSPDRGRETQYF. The CDR3 DNA follows: TGTGCCAGCAGCCCCGACAGGGGGCGGGAGACCCAGTACTTC.

The V gene is TRBV29-1, the J gene TRBJ2-7, with 7 bases aligning to TRBD2. Germline assignment: CDR1 SQVTM and CDR2 ANQGSEA. The CDR3 runs to 11 residues. The V and J ends lost 6 bases and 3 bases, in that order; junction bases with no gene match: 2. CDR3 amino acids: CSVGLDYEQYF. CDR3 in DNA: TGCAGCGTCGGACTAGACTACGAGCAGTACTTC.

The chain links TRBV4-3 to TRBJ1-3, with D uncertain. The CDR3 has 15 amino acids. V lost 4 bases and J lost 0, with 10 bases in between. The V gene's germline CDR1 is LGHNA and CDR2 YSLEER. The CDR3 DNA is TGCGCCAGCAGCCCCGCCGGGATCTCTGGAAACACCATATATTTT. The encoded protein is CASSPAGISGNTIYF.

The rearrangement uses TRBV6-5 and TRBJ2-5; no clear D gene. Trimming shortened V by 0 bases and J by 5 bases, and 13 bases separated the two germline ends. Germline V gene data show CDR1 as MNHEY and CDR2 as SVGAGI. The CDR3 length is 15 residues. The CDR3 nucleotides are TGTGCCAGCAGTTACTCTCCAGGCCCGAAGGAGACCCAGTACTTC. The encoded protein is CASSYSPGPKETQYF.

The genes are TRBV7-2 and TRBJ2-5; weak D call: TRBD2 (6 bases). CDR1 and CDR2 (germline): SGHTA, FQGNSA. Trimming removed 5 bases from V and 4 bases from J, with 17 bases in between. The CDR3 extends over 15 amino acids. The CDR3 region has the DNA TGTGCCAGCAGCCGCAAGGTTGCGACTAGAGAGACCCAGTACTTC. Protein sequence: CASSRKVATRETQYF.

This chain connects TRBV5-4 to TRBJ1-1, with 7 bases fitting TRBD1. V lost 4 bases and J lost 3; bases outside the gene matches: 6. Germline V CDR1 and CDR2: SGHNT, YYREEE (reference sequence). This CDR3 is built from 14 residues. The CDR3 region has the DNA TGTGCCAGCAGCCTCAACAGGGGTGACACTGAAGCTTTCTTT. It codes for CASSLNRGDTEAFF.

Note on this clone: The junction departs from the called germline gene at one end, perhaps through a read error. The CDR3, as DNA: TGTGCCAGTAGTATACGACAGGGGTCCTTCAATGAGCAGTTCTTC. This encodes CASSIRQGSFNEQFF. This chain links TRBV19 with TRBJ2-1, with 8 bases fitting TRBD1. CDR3 size: 15 residues. Germline values: CDR1 LNHDA, CDR2 SQIVND (reference sequence).

The rearrangement joins TRBV2 to TRBJ2-7; D is possibly TRBD2 (6 bases). From germline, CDR1 is SNHLY and CDR2 FYNNEI. CDR3 length: 11 amino acids. V shed 6 bases and J shed 7 bases, with 10 bases lying between them. The CDR3 DNA reads TGTGCCAGCAGGACTAGGGTAGAGCAGTACTTC. Its protein product is CASRTRVEQYF.

The chain recombines TRBV29-1 with TRBJ1-2; D is undetermined. The V and J ends lost 1 base and 3 bases respectively, with 12 bases between them. The germline CDR1 and CDR2 sequences are SQVTM and ANQGSEA. This CDR3 contains 14 residues. CDR3 sequence reads: CSVEGGVMYYGYTF. For the CDR3, the DNA is TGCAGCGTTGAAGGCGGGGTAATGTACTATGGCTACACCTTC.

This clone appeared a single time. This chain connects TRBV6-1 to TRBJ2-3; tentative D call: TRBD1 (6 bases). With 6 bases removed from V and 0 bases from J, the gap between germline ends came to 13 bases. There are 15 residues in the CDR3. CDR1 and CDR2 (germline): MNHNS, SASEGT. The CDR3 loop is CASRIQGPSTDTQYF. In DNA, the CDR3 is TGTGCCAGCAGAATACAGGGTCCTAGCACAGATACGCAGTATTTT.

The rearrangement links TRBV18 to TRBJ2-5; possibly TRBD2 for D (5 bases). Trimming took off 0 bases at V and 4 bases at J, with 12 bases between the two ends. The CDR3 totals 15 residues. CDR1 is KGHSH and CDR2 is LQKENI in the germline V gene. This CDR3 reads CASSPPSVRGETQYF. CDR3 nucleotides: TGTGCCAGCTCACCACCCTCGGTCCGGGGAGAGACCCAGTACTTC.

The chain carries TRBV11-3 and TRBJ1-2, with D tentatively TRBD1 (6 bases). V dropped 4 bases and J dropped 2 bases, with 14 bases sitting between them. Germline lookup yields CDR1 SGHNT and CDR2 YENEEA. There are 15 residues in the CDR3. This CDR3 is CASSSQGSENYGYTF. CDR3 DNA sequence: TGTGCCAGCAGCTCCCAGGGGAGCGAAAACTATGGCTACACCTTC.

This chain uses TRBV7-8 with TRBJ1-2; 12 bases match TRBD1. Losses at the gene ends were 2 bases for V and 7 bases for J; bases not matched to a gene: 5. CDR3 size: 15 residues. Per the germline V gene, CDR1 is SGHVS and CDR2 is FQNEAQ. The CDR3 DNA follows: TGTGCCAGCAGCTTAACGGGACAGGGGGCTTTTGGCTACACCTTC. This translates into CASSLTGQGAFGYTF.

This chain joins TRBV7-6 and TRBJ2-3; D possibly corresponds to TRBD1 (6 bases). CDR1 and CDR2 from the germline V gene are SGHVS and FNYEAQ. Between the trimmed V and J ends, which lost 1 base and 2 bases, there was a span of 13 bases. This CDR3 region has 16 residues. CDR3 nucleotide sequence: TGTGCCAGCAGCTTAGAATGGGGGCAGGACACAGATACGCAGTATTTT. Translation gives CASSLEWGQDTDTQYF.

The chain carries TRBV14 and TRBJ2-6, with D possibly TRBD1 on 5 matching bases. Germline CDR1 reads SGHDN; CDR2 reads FVKESK. V gave up 4 bases and J gave up 0 bases, with 10 bases separating them. This CDR3 region has 16 residues. The CDR3 region has the DNA TGTGCCAGCAGCCGATGGACAACCTCTGGGGCCAACGTCCTGACTTTC. It yields the protein CASSRWTTSGANVLTF.

The chain uses TRBV9 and TRBJ2-7, with 8 bases that match TRBD2. V was pared by 4 bases and J by 6 bases, with 12 bases of the junction left unmatched. The CDR3 covers 15 residues. Germline assignment: CDR1 SGDLS and CDR2 YYNGEE. The CDR3 nucleotides are TGTGCCAGCAGCCAAGTATCGCGGGAGGCCGCCGAGCAGTACTTC. Protein sequence: CASSQVSREAAEQYF.

The chain employs TRBV7-2 and TRBJ2-5; the D gene is possibly TRBD1 (5 bases). This CDR3 contains 11 residues. Trimming shortened V by 5 bases and J by 6 bases, and 7 bases separated the two germline ends. Germline CDR1 is SGHTA and CDR2 is FQGNSA. CDR3 sequence reads: CASSQGQTQYF. CDR3 bases: TGTGCCAGCAGCCAGGGTCAGACCCAGTACTTC.

The V and J genes are TRBV7-8 and TRBJ1-2; perhaps TRBD1 as D (5 bases). Looked up from germline, CDR1 is SGHVS and CDR2 is FQNEAQ. V shed 6 bases and J shed 2 bases, with 13 bases lying between them. This CDR3 has 14 residues. This CDR3 is CASRPTTVNYGYTF. The CDR3 bases are TGTGCCAGCAGGCCAACGACAGTGAACTATGGCTACACCTTC.

J is TRBJ1-5 and V is TRBV10-3; D might be TRBD1 (5 bases). The CDR3 has 14 residues. CDR1 ENHRY and CDR2 SYGVKD come from the germline V gene. The V end lost 5 bases, the J end lost 4 bases, and 12 bases lay between the germline ends. The chain's CDR3 is CAISSGTPNQPQHF. CDR3 DNA sequence: TGTGCCATCAGTTCCGGGACTCCGAATCAGCCCCAGCATTTT.

The CDR3: CASSNRAGLAGGPRDTQYF. CDR3 DNA: TGCGCCAGCAGCAACCGGGCCGGACTAGCGGGAGGCCCCCGGGATACGCAGTATTTT. This chain joins TRBV5-1 and TRBJ2-3; 14 bases line up with TRBD2. Germline assignment: CDR1 SGHRS and CDR2 YFSETQ. The CDR3 is 19 residues long. J was trimmed by 6 bases and V by 4 bases; bases with no gene match: 16.

This chain links TRBV7-9 with TRBJ1-3, with 9 bases lining up with TRBD1. The CDR3 has 14 residues. The germline CDR1 and CDR2 sequences are SEHNR and FQNEAQ (reference sequence). The V and J ends lost 10 bases and 2 bases, in that order; junction bases with no gene match: 6. CDR3 residues: CATGQGRTGNTIYF. The CDR3, as DNA: TGTGCCACCGGACAGGGGAGAACTGGAAACACCATATATTTT.

The chain uses TRBV5-1 and TRBJ1-2; D gene uncertain. Germline V gives CDR1 SGHRS, CDR2 YFSETQ. This CDR3 comprises 12 residues. V lost 0 bases, J lost 4 bases, and 4 bases lay in between. DNA for the CDR3: TGCGCCAGCAGCTTGGGCAGCTATGGCTACACCTTC. Residues: CASSLGSYGYTF.

The chain uses TRBV6-1 and TRBJ2-7, with 10 bases matching TRBD2. The CDR3 length is 15 residues. Germline V CDR1 and CDR2: MNHNS, SASEGT. V lost 3 bases, J lost 3 bases, and 5 bases stayed unmatched. CDR3 protein: CASSDRTSGNYEQYF. As DNA, the CDR3 is TGTGCCAGCAGTGATCGGACTAGCGGAAACTACGAGCAGTACTTC.

V gene TRBV5-4 combines with J gene TRBJ1-6; 7 positions match TRBD1. The germline CDR1 and CDR2 sequences are SGHNT and YYREEE (reference sequence). The CDR3 length is 16 residues. V trimming: 4 bases; J trimming: 6 bases; junction bases outside the gene matches: 10. The CDR3 reads CASSPTPGTVNSPLHF. The CDR3 bases are TGTGCCAGCAGCCCAACGCCCGGGACAGTTAATTCACCCCTCCACTTT.